The 30 T cell receptor beta chains reported below all come from one sample, sequenced in a study of blood T cell repertoires in COVID-19. Only in-frame clones appear in the TCRdb table, and some are missing; sequencing was by immunoSEQ multiplex PCR. Among approximately 400,000 clones listed, around 88% were seen once. Sequencing was done on a sample of peripheral blood. The receptors were gathered from a woman aged 45-65 years with COVID-19, enrolled during active disease.

This clone was seen a handful of times. The CDR3 region is CASSRDGQGSTEAFF. The CDR3 coding sequence is TGTGCCAGCAGCCGCGATGGACAGGGGAGTACTGAAGCTTTCTTT. This rearrangement joins TRBV3-1 (or the pseudogene TRBV3-2) to TRBJ1-1; 9 positions match TRBD1. Germline V gene lookup returns CDR1 LGHDT and CDR2 YNNKEL (reference sequence). The CDR3 spans 15 residues. J lost 5 bases, V lost 4 bases, and 8 bases had no gene match.

The chain uses TRBV10-1 and TRBJ2-1, with 8 bases identical to TRBD2. The CDR3 is made up of 15 amino acids. The junction had 5 bases not matched to a gene; V was cut back by 0 bases and J by 7 bases. The germline CDR1 and CDR2 sequences are WNHNN and SYGVQD (reference sequence). The CDR3 loop reads CASSESRGGLNEQFF. The DNA for the CDR3 is TGCGCCAGCAGTGAGTCTCGGGGGGGCTTAAATGAGCAGTTCTTC.

Only one count was recorded for this clone. Other DNA sequences in the sample encode the same CDR3. The chain combines TRBV18 with TRBJ1-1; maybe TRBD1 (6 bases). Trimming stripped 2 bases from V and 4 bases from J, with 11 bases between. The CDR3 spans 14 residues. Germline assignment: CDR1 KGHSH and CDR2 LQKENI. CDR3 residues: CASSPLQGSTEAFF. The CDR3 DNA sequence: TGTGCCAGCTCACCATTACAGGGTAGCACTGAAGCTTTCTTT.

The chain couples TRBV11-3 to TRBJ2-3; perhaps TRBD2 as D (6 bases). The CDR3 length is 16 residues. The germline V gene encodes CDR1 SGHNT and CDR2 YENEEA. V lost 3 bases and J 2 bases, leaving 15 bases between the germline ends. This CDR3 reads CASSFRGTADTDTQYF. CDR3 in DNA: TGTGCCAGCAGCTTCCGCGGGACTGCAGACACAGATACGCAGTATTTT.

V gene TRBV5-5 combines with J gene TRBJ1-3; possibly TRBD1 for D (5 bases). Deletions cut 0 bases from V and 7 bases from J, with 14 bases between. CDR3 length: 15 amino acids. From germline, CDR1 is SGHKS and CDR2 YYEKEE (reference sequence). The CDR3 DNA reads as TGTGCCAGCAGCTTGGGCCCAGGGTTCGGCAACACCATATATTTT. This encodes CASSLGPGFGNTIYF.

The chain recombines TRBV3-1 (or the pseudogene TRBV3-2) with TRBJ1-2, with a tentative D call TRBD1 (5 bases). V was shortened by 7 bases and J by 1 base, with 16 bases between the two germline ends. Germline assignment: CDR1 LGHDT and CDR2 YNNKEL (reference sequence). The CDR3 totals 15 residues. CDR3 amino acids: CASNDPGTFNYGYTF. In DNA form, the CDR3 reads TGTGCCAGCAACGACCCCGGGACTTTTAACTATGGCTACACCTTC.

This clone appeared a single time. This chain connects TRBV23-1 to TRBJ1-5, with a possible D match to TRBD1 (5 bases). TRBV23-1 is annotated as an ORF whose role is uncertain. The V and J ends lost 0 bases and 9 bases respectively, with 9 bases between them. The CDR3 sequence is 13 residues long. Written as DNA, the CDR3 is TGCGCCAGCAGTCAATCTCACAGGCTGCCCCAGCATTTT. As protein: CASSQSHRLPQHF.

The sample holds one count of this clone. The V gene is TRBV5-8, the J gene TRBJ1-4; D ambiguous. This CDR3 contains 14 residues. V dropped 1 base and J dropped 0 bases, with 4 bases sitting between them. Looked up from germline, CDR1 is SGHTS and CDR2 is YDEGEE. In nucleotides, the CDR3 is TGTGCCAGCAGCTTGCGCGCAACTAATGAAAAACTGTTTTTT. The encoded protein is CASSLRATNEKLFF.

This clone was recorded a few times. The rearrangement links TRBV11-2 to TRBJ1-3; TRBD1 aligns across 7 bases. J lost 8 bases, V lost 2 bases, and 6 bases had no gene match. The CDR3 contains 14 residues. Germline V lookup: CDR1 SGHAT, CDR2 FQNNGV. Written as DNA, the CDR3 is TGTGCCAGCAGCTTATTGGAGGGGGCATACACCATATATTTT. Translating gives CASSLLEGAYTIYF.

The chain recombines TRBV30 with TRBJ1-2, with 9 bases identical to TRBD1. The junction had 8 bases not matched to a gene; V was cut back by 3 bases and J by 3 bases. This CDR3 is built from 15 residues. Germline CDR1 and CDR2: GTSNPN and SVGIG (reference sequence). The CDR3 nucleotides read TGTGCCTGGAGCCTAGGGACAGGGATAGACTATGGCTACACCTTC. This sequence encodes CAWSLGTGIDYGYTF. Using reference TRBV30 and TRBJ1-2 for the parts outside the CDR3, the full variable domain is SQTIHQWPATLVQPVGSPLSLECTVEGTSNPNLYWYRQAAGRGLQLLFYSVGIGQISSEVPQNLSASRPQDRQFILSSKKLLLSDSGFYLCAWSLGTGIDYGYTFGSGTRLTVV.

The V gene is TRBV11-2, the J gene TRBJ1-1; the D gene is possibly TRBD1 (6 bases). Germline V lookup: CDR1 SGHAT, CDR2 FQNNGV. This CDR3 has 15 residues. The V end lost 5 bases, the J end lost 0 bases, and 13 bases lay between the germline ends. The CDR3 loop is CASSAGGAMNTEAFF. As DNA, the CDR3 is TGTGCCAGCAGCGCCGGGGGGGCCATGAACACTGAAGCTTTCTTT.

The chain has TRBV19 and TRBJ2-7, with D uncertain. The CDR3 length is 13 residues. The V end was cut by 4 bases, the J end by 3 bases, with 10 bases between. Germline V gene data show CDR1 as LNHDA and CDR2 as SQIVND (reference sequence). The CDR3 loop is CASSTPENYEQYF. The CDR3 nucleotides are TGTGCCAGTAGTACCCCAGAAAACTACGAGCAGTACTTC.

The chain links TRBV9 to TRBJ2-3, with 10 bases matching TRBD2. Germline trimming cut 4 bases from V and 0 bases from J; bases unmatched to any gene: 5. The CDR3 is made up of 16 amino acids. Germline lookup yields CDR1 SGDLS and CDR2 YYNGEE. CDR3 region: CASSPLAGASTDTQYF. CDR3 coding DNA: TGTGCCAGCAGCCCTCTAGCGGGGGCTAGCACAGATACGCAGTATTTT.

This clone was detected a few times. The chain joins TRBV9 to TRBJ2-1; the D is unclear. Germline loops: CDR1 SGDLS, CDR2 YYNGEE. This CDR3 is built from 14 residues. The V end was cut by 4 bases, the J end by 8 bases, with 16 bases between. CDR3 DNA sequence: TGTGCCAGCAGCCCCGACACGGTGTGGGATGAGCAGTTCTTC. Translating gives CASSPDTVWDEQFF.

This rearrangement joins TRBV28 to TRBJ2-3; 7 bases are shared with TRBD1. The germline CDR1 and CDR2 sequences are MDHEN and SYDVKM. This CDR3 is 17 amino acids long. With 4 bases clipped from V and 0 bases from J, the junction kept 10 bases outside the gene matches. The CDR3 nucleotides read TGTGCCAGCAGTTCCCCTCGGGACAGAACTAGCACAGATACGCAGTATTTT. Translated, it gives CASSSPRDRTSTDTQYF. Complete variable domain (other parts from reference TRBV28 and TRBJ2-3): DVKVTQSSRYLVKRTGEKVFLECVQDMDHENMFWYRQDPGLGLRLIYFSYDVKMKEKGDIPEGYSVSREKKERFSLILESASTNQTSMYLCASSSPRDRTSTDTQYFGPGTRLTVL.

The gene calls are TRBV30 and TRBJ1-1; D not certain. CDR3 length equals 17 residues. The V gene lost 0 bases and the J gene lost 1 base, with 18 bases spanning the gap. Per the germline V gene, CDR1 is GTSNPN and CDR2 is SVGIG (reference sequence). The CDR3 sequence is CAWSVLIRNLQNTEAFF. For the CDR3, the DNA is TGTGCCTGGAGTGTACTAATAAGAAATCTTCAGAACACTGAAGCTTTCTTT. The full variable domain, completed using reference TRBV30 and TRBJ1-1, is SQTIHQWPATLVQPVGSPLSLECTVEGTSNPNLYWYRQAAGRGLQLLFYSVGIGQISSEVPQNLSASRPQDRQFILSSKKLLLSDSGFYLCAWSVLIRNLQNTEAFFGQGTRLTVV.

This chain uses TRBV30 with TRBJ2-1; D might be TRBD1 (5 bases). V was pared by 1 base and J by 8 bases, with 21 bases between. CDR3 size: 16 residues. The germline V gene has CDR1 GTSNPN and CDR2 SVGIG (reference sequence). In DNA form, the CDR3 reads TGTGCCTGGAGTGACCTTCAAGGGGATACAATGGATGAGCAGTTCTTC. The encoded protein is CAWSDLQGDTMDEQFF.

The rearrangement uses TRBV7-2 and TRBJ2-3; 7 positions agree with TRBD2. The V gene's germline CDR1 is SGHTA and CDR2 FQGNSA. The ends lost 6 bases at V and 6 bases at J; junction bases unmatched: 15. This CDR3 is 16 amino acids long. CDR3 in amino acids: CASRTQRGGYSDTQYF. DNA for the CDR3: TGTGCCAGCAGGACCCAGCGGGGCGGGTACTCGGATACGCAGTATTTT. Combining the CDR3 with reference TRBV7-2 and TRBJ2-3 gives the whole variable domain GAGVSQSPSNKVTEKGKDVELRCDPISGHTALYWYRQSLGQGLEFLIYFQGNSAPDKSGLPSDRFSAERTGGSVSTLTIQRTQQEDSAVYLCASRTQRGGYSDTQYFGPGTRLTVL.

This chain joins TRBV24-1 and TRBJ1-1; D is possibly TRBD1 (6 bases). The CDR3 totals 13 residues. V lost 7 bases, J lost 2 bases, and 10 bases lay in between. Germline V gene data show CDR1 as KGHDR and CDR2 as SFDVKD. In nucleotides, the CDR3 is TGTGCCACCAGAGGGACACACAACACTGAAGCTTTCTTT. Its protein is CATRGTHNTEAFF.

V usage is TRBV7-9 and J usage is TRBJ2-2, with 9 bases matching TRBD1. The CDR3 totals 17 residues. Germline lookup yields CDR1 SEHNR and CDR2 FQNEAQ (reference sequence). V lost 5 bases and J lost 4; bases outside the gene matches: 11. This CDR3 is CASSREPGQGATGELFF. The CDR3 DNA reads as TGTGCCAGCAGCCGTGAACCGGGACAGGGCGCCACCGGGGAGCTGTTTTTT.

The chain couples TRBV7-6 to TRBJ2-2; TRBD1 might be the D (5 bases). V was clipped by 3 bases and J by 5 bases, with 16 bases between them. The CDR3 extends over 16 amino acids. Germline loops: CDR1 SGHVS, CDR2 FNYEAQ. As DNA, the CDR3 is TGTGCCAGCAGCTTGCGGCAGGGCAGTATTACCGGGGAGCTGTTTTTT. As protein: CASSLRQGSITGELFF. The whole variable domain, filled in from reference TRBV7-6 and TRBJ2-2, reads GAGVSQSPRYKVTKRGQDVALRCDPISGHVSLYWYRQALGQGPEFLTYFNYEAQQDKSGLPNDRFSAERPEGSISTLTIQRTEQRDSAMYRCASSLRQGSITGELFFGEGSRLTVL.

The table lists this clone with a few counts. The rearrangement uses TRBV5-5 and TRBJ1-4, with no clear D. Germline V gene data show CDR1 as SGHKS and CDR2 as YYEKEE (reference sequence). This CDR3 is 15 amino acids long. Trimming cost V 4 bases and J 7 bases, with 17 bases left between them. The CDR3 loop is CASSPLGGRGEKLFF. CDR3 DNA: TGTGCCAGCAGCCCACTGGGCGGGCGGGGTGAAAAACTGTTTTTT.

This clone was detected only once. V usage is TRBV7-2 and J usage is TRBJ2-3; weak D call: TRBD2 (5 bases). The CDR3 has 14 amino acids. The V gene's germline CDR1 is SGHTA and CDR2 FQGNSA. The V and J ends lost 5 bases and 2 bases respectively, with 11 bases between them. Here the CDR3 reads CASSPRTFTDTQYF. The DNA of the CDR3 is TGTGCCAGCAGCCCTAGGACTTTCACAGATACGCAGTATTTT. The complete variable domain, with remaining parts taken from reference TRBV7-2 and TRBJ2-3, reads GAGVSQSPSNKVTEKGKDVELRCDPISGHTALYWYRQSLGQGLEFLIYFQGNSAPDKSGLPSDRFSAERTGGSVSTLTIQRTQQEDSAVYLCASSPRTFTDTQYFGPGTRLTVL.

This clone was detected a few times. The chain links TRBV2 to TRBJ1-2; D possibly corresponds to TRBD1 (6 bases). V lost 3 bases and J 3 bases, leaving 11 bases between the germline ends. Germline V gene sequence: CDR1 SNHLY, CDR2 FYNNEI. The CDR3 is 14 amino acids. The chain's CDR3 is CASSEAGADYGYTF. The CDR3 bases are TGTGCCAGCAGTGAGGCGGGGGCGGACTATGGCTACACCTTC.

The chain employs TRBV6-5 and TRBJ2-3; 8 nucleotides align to TRBD2. V lost 8 bases, J lost 2 bases, and 6 bases stayed unmatched. This CDR3 contains 14 residues. Per the germline V gene, CDR1 is MNHEY and CDR2 is SVGAGI. The CDR3 here is CASGVRGDTDTQYF. CDR3 DNA: TGTGCCAGCGGCGTGCGGGGGGACACAGATACGCAGTATTTT.

This clone was detected a few times. The gene calls are TRBV18 and TRBJ1-5, with D perhaps TRBD1 (6 bases). The V end was cut by 2 bases, the J end by 7 bases, with 18 bases between. Germline CDR1 reads KGHSH; CDR2 reads LQKENI. This CDR3 is 16 amino acids long. In nucleotides, the CDR3 is TGTGCCAGCTCACCAAGGGGACCGACCACAGGGCAGCCCCAGCATTTT. Its protein is CASSPRGPTTGQPQHF.

This chain joins TRBV9 and TRBJ2-3, with 8 positions matching TRBD2. Trimming at V came to 4 bases and at J to 2 bases, leaving 3 bases not matched to a gene. Per germline, CDR1 SGDLS and CDR2 YYNGEE. The CDR3 has 14 amino acids. The CDR3 protein is CASSPGGDTDTQYF. The CDR3 bases are TGTGCCAGCAGCCCCGGGGGGGACACAGATACGCAGTATTTT.

The rearrangement links TRBV27 to TRBJ2-7; D gene uncertain. Trimming removed 4 bases from V and 0 bases from J, with 7 bases in between. Germline assignment: CDR1 MNHEY and CDR2 SMNVEV (reference sequence). This CDR3 region has 13 residues. CDR3 coding DNA: TGTGCCAGCAGTTCCCTCCTCTCCTACGAGCAGTACTTC. Translating it yields CASSSLLSYEQYF.

This chain links TRBV25-1 with TRBJ1-6; D is possibly TRBD1 (5 bases). Germline V CDR1 and CDR2: MGHDK, SYGVNS. V dropped 4 bases and J dropped 7 bases, with 8 bases sitting between them. The CDR3 is 13 residues long. The CDR3 reads CASSGTRNSPLHF. DNA for the CDR3: TGTGCCAGCAGTGGGACAAGAAATTCACCCCTCCACTTT.

With regard to this clone: Other DNA variants within this sample encode the same CDR3. The chain links TRBV5-1 to TRBJ2-6, with no clear D. Germline V gives CDR1 SGHRS, CDR2 YFSETQ. The CDR3 contains 13 residues. Trimming left V 5 bases short and J 1 base short, with 4 bases between. The DNA for the CDR3 is TGCGCCAGCAGGTCGTCTGGGGCCAACGTCCTGACTTTC. Its protein product is CASRSSGANVLTF.